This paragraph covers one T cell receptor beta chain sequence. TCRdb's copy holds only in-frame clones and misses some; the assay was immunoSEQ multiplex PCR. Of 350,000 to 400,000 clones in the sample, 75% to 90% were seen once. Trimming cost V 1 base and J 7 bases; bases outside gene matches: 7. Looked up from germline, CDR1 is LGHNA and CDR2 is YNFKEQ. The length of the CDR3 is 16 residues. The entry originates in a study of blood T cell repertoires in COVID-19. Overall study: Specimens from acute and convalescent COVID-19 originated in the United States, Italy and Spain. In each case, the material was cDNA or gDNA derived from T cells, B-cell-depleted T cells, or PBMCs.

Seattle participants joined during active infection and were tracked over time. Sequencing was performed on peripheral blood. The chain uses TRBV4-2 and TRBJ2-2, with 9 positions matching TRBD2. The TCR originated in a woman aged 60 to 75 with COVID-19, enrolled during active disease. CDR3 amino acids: CASSQVNSGGHGELFF. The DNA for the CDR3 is TGTGCCAGCAGCCAAGTCAATAGCGGGGGTCACGGGGAGCTGTTTTTT.